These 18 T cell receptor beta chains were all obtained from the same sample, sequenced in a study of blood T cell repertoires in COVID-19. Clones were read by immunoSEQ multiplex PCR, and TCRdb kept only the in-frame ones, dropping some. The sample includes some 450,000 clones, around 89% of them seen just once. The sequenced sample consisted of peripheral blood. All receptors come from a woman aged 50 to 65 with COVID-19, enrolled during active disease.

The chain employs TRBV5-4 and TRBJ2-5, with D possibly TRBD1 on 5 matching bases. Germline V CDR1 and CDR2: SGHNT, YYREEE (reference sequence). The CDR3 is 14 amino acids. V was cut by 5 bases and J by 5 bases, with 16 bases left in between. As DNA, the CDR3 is TGTGCCAGCAGATGGGGCCCAACCTCCGAGACCCAGTACTTC. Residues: CASRWGPTSETQYF.

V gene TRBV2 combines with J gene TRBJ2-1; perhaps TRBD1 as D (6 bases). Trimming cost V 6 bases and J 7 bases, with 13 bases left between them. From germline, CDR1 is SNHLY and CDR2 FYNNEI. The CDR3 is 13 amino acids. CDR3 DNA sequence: TGTGCCAGCAGGGAATCCCAGGGGAATGAGCAGTTCTTC. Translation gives CASRESQGNEQFF.

This CDR3 is CASSSANTGELFF. In nucleotides, the CDR3 is TGTGCCAGCAGCTCAGCGAACACCGGGGAGCTGTTTTTT. This chain links TRBV5-4 with TRBJ2-2; D ambiguous. CDR3 length: 13 amino acids. The germline gives CDR1 SGHNT, CDR2 YYREEE (reference sequence). V was shortened by 3 bases and J by 0 bases, with 3 bases between the two germline ends.

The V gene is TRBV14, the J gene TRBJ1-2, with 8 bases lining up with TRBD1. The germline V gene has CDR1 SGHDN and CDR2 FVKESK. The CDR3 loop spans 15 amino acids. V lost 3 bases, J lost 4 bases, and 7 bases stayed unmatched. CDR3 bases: TGTGCCAGCAGCCAGGCAGGGGGCGCAGGCTATGGCTACACCTTC. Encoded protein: CASSQAGGAGYGYTF.

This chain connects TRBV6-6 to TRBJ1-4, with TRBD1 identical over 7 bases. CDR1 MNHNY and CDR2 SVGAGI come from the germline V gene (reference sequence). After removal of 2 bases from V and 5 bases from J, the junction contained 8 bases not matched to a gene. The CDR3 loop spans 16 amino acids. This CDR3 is CASSYPRQGWNEKLFF. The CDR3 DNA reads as TGTGCCAGCAGTTACCCCCGACAGGGATGGAATGAAAAACTGTTTTTT.

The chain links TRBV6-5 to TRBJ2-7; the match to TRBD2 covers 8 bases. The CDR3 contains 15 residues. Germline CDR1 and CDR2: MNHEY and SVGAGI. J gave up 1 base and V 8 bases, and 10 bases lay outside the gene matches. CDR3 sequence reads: CASSYGGARSYEQYF. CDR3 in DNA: TGTGCCAGCTCCTACGGGGGGGCTAGATCCTACGAGCAGTACTTC.

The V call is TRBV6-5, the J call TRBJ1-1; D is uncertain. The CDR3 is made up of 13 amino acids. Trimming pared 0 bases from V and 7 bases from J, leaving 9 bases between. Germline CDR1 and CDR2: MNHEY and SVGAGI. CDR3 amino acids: CASSYSAQIEAFF. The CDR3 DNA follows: TGTGCCAGCAGTTACTCGGCTCAGATTGAAGCTTTCTTT.

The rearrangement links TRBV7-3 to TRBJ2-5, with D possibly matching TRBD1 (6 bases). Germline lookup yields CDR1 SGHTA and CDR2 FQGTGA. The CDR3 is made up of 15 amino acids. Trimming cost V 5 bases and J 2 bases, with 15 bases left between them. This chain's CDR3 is CASSARGELQETQYF. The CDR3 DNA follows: TGTGCCAGCAGCGCCAGGGGCGAGTTACAAGAGACCCAGTACTTC.

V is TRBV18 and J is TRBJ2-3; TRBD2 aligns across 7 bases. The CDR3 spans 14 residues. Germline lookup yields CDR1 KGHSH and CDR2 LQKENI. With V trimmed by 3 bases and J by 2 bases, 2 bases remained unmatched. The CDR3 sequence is CASSPRGDTDTQYF. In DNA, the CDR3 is TGTGCCAGCTCACCCCGGGGGGACACAGATACGCAGTATTTT.

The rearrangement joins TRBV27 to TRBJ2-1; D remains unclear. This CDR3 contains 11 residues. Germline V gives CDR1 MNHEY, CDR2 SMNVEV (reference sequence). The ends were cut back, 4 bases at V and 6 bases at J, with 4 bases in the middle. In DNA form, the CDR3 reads TGTGCCAGCAGTTCCCTCAATGAGCAGTTCTTC. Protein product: CASSSLNEQFF.

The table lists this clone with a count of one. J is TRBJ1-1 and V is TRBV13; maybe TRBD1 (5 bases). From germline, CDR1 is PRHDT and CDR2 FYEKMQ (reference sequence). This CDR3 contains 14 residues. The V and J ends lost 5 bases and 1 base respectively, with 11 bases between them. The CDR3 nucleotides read TGTGCCAGCAGCCCGCCCCAGGGGAACACTGAAGCTTTCTTT. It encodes CASSPPQGNTEAFF.

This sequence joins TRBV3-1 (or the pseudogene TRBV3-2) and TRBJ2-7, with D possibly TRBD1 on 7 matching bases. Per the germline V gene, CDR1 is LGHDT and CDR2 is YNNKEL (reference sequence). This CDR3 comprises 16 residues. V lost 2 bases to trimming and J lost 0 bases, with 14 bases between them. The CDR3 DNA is TGTGCCAGCAGCCAATTGGGCAGGGGGGACTCCTACGAGCAGTACTTC. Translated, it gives CASSQLGRGDSYEQYF.

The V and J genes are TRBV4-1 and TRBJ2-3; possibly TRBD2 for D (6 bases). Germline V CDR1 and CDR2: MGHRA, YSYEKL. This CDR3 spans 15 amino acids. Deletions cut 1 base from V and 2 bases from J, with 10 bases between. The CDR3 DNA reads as TGCGCCAGCAGCCAAGCCTGGAGGGACACAGATACGCAGTATTTT. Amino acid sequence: CASSQAWRDTDTQYF.

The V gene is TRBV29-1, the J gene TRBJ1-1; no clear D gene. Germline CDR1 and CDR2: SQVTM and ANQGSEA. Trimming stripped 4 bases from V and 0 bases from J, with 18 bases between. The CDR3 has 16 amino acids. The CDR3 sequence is CSVVLLTFTMNTEAFF. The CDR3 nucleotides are TGCAGCGTTGTACTTTTAACCTTTACTATGAACACTGAAGCTTTCTTT. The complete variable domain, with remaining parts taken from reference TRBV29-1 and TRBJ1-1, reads SAVISQKPSRDICQRGTSLTIQCQVDSQVTMMFWYRQQPGQSLTLIATANQGSEATYESGFVIDKFPISRPNLTFSTLTVSNMSPEDSSIYLCSVVLLTFTMNTEAFFGQGTRLTVV.

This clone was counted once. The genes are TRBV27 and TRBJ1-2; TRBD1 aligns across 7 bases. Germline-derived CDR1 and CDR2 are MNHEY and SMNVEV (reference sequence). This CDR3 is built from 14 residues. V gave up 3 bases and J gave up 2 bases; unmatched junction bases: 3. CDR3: CASSFGQENYGYTF. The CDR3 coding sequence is TGTGCCAGCAGTTTCGGACAGGAGAACTATGGCTACACCTTC.

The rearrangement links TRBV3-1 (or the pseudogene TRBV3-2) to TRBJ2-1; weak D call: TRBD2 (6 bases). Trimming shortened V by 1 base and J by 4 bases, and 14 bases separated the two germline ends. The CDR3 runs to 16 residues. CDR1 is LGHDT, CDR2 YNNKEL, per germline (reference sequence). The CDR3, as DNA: TGTGCCAGCAGCCAAGGAGGAGCGGGCCCGTACAATGAGCAGTTCTTC. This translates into CASSQGGAGPYNEQFF.

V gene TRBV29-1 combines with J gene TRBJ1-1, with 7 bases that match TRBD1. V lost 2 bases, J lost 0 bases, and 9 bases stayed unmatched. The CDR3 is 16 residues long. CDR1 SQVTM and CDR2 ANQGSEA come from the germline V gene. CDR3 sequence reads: CSVEWQGVRMNTEAFF. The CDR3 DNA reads TGCAGCGTTGAATGGCAGGGGGTACGGATGAACACTGAAGCTTTCTTT.

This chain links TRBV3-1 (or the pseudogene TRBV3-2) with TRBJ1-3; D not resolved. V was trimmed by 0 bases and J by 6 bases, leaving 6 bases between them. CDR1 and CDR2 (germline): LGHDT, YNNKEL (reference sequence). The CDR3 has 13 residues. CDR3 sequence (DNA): TGTGCCAGCAGCCAAGATCTGTTAAACACCATATATTTT. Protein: CASSQDLLNTIYF.